The clone carrying this TCR beta chain was picked up one time. Antigen unknown. The sample is drawn from a study of shared clonotypes between healthy human individuals. Study-wide results and caveats: Between a handful of donors, naive CD4 clonotypes were shared at a level of about 5%.

The assay was immunoSEQ multiplex PCR, and TCRdb's table has in-frame clones only and misses some. The sample lists around 2.1 million clones; approximately 96% were seen once. Donors, healthy HIV-negative adults, lacked recent acute infections or vaccinations. Sequenced: naive CD4+ T cells sorted from blood. Subset denoted: CD45RA+ positively selected. This receptor was identified in a man aged 18 to 29 in good health.

CDR3 in amino acids: CASKGDPGRVNSPLHF. DNA of the CDR3: TGTGCCAGCAAGGGAGACCCAGGACGGGTAAATTCACCCCTCCACTTT. The genes are TRBV27 and TRBJ1-6, with D uncertain. Germline loops: CDR1 MNHEY, CDR2 SMNVEV (reference sequence). CDR3 length equals 16 residues. Trimming removed 7 bases at V and 7 bases at J, with 20 bases between.